The clone carrying this T cell receptor beta chain was seen a single time. This entry comes from a study of control samples from healthy donors and cancer patients. V lost 6 bases to trimming and J lost 5 bases, with 16 bases between them. Germline V gene lookup returns CDR1 GTSNPN and CDR2 SVGIG (reference sequence). The CDR3 loop spans 14 amino acids. This table comes from immunoSEQ multiplex PCR, and its TCRdb copy is limited to in-frame clones, with some not included. The table lists about 120,000 clones, more than 70% of them singletons, with roughly 43% in the top ten. The receptor comes from a man aged 50-59 years in good health. The material sequenced was blood. The chain recombines TRBV30 with TRBJ2-2; TRBD1 might be the D (8 bases). CDR3 in DNA: TGTGCCTGCACCGGGAGGACAGGGACCGGGGAGCTGTTTTTT. As protein: CACTGRTGTGELFF.